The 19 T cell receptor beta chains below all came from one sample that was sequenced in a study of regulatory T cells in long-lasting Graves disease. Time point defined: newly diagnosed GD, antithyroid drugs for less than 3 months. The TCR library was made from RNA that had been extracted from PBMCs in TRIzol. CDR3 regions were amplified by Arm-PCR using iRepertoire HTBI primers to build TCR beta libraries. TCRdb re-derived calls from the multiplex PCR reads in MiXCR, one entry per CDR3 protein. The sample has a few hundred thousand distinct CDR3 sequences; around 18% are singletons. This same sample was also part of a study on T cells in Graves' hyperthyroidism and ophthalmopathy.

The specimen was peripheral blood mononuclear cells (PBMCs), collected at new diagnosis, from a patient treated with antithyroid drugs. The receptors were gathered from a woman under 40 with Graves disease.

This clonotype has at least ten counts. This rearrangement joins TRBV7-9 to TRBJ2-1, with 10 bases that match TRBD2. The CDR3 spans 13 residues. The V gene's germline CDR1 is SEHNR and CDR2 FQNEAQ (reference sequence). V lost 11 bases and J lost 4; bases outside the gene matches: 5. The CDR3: CAERSGGYNEQFF. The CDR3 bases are TGTGCCGAGCGTAGCGGGGGGTACAATGAGCAGTTCTTC.

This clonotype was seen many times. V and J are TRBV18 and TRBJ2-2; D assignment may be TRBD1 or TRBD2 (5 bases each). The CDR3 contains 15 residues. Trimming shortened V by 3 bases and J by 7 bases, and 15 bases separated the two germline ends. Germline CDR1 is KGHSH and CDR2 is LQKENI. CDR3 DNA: TGTGCCAGCTCACCTCCCGGGACGGATTACGGGGAGCTGTTTTTT. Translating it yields CASSPPGTDYGELFF.

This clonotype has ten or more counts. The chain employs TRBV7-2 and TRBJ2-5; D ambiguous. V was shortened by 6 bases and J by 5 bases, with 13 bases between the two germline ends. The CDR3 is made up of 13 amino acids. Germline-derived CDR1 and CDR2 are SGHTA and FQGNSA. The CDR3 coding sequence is TGTGCCAGCAGGAACTCTCCTACGGAGACCCAGTACTTC. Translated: CASRNSPTETQYF. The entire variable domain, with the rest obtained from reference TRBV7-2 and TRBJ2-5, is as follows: GAGVSQSPSNKVTEKGKDVELRCDPISGHTALYWYRQSLGQGLEFLIYFQGNSAPDKSGLPSDRFSAERTGGSVSTLTIQRTQQEDSAVYLCASRNSPTETQYFGPGTRLLVL.

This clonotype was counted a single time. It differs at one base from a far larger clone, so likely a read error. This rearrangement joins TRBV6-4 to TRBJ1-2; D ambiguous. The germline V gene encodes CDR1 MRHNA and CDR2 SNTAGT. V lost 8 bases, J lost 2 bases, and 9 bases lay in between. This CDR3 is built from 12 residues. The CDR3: CASCPTNYGYTF. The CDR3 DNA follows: TGTGCCAGCTGTCCCACAAACTATGGCTACACCTTC.

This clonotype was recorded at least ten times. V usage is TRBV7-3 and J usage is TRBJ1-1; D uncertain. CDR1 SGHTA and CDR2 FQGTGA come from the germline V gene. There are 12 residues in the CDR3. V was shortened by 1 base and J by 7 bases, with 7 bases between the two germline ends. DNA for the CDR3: TGTGCCAGCAGCTTAATATCTGGTGAAGCTTTCTTT. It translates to CASSLISGEAFF.

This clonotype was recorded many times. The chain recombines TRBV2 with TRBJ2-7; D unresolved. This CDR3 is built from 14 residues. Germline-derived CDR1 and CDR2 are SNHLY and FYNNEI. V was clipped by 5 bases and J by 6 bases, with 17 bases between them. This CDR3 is CASSSSANPPEQYF. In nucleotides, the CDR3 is TGTGCCAGCAGTAGCAGTGCGAACCCCCCCGAGCAGTACTTC.

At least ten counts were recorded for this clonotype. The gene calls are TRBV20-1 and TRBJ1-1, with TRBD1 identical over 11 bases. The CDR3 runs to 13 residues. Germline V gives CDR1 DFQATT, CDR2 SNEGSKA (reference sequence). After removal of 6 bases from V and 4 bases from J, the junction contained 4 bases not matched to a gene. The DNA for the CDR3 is TGCAGTGCGGACAGGGGGCTTGGCACTGAAGCTTTCTTT. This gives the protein CSADRGLGTEAFF.

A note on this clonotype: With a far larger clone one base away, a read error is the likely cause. The CDR3 protein is CASSLPSGGNEAFF. Here the CDR3 DNA reads TGTGCCAGCAGCCTCCCCTCGGGGGGAAATGAAGCTTTCTTT. The V call is TRBV11-2, the J call TRBJ1-1; possibly TRBD1 for D (5 bases). There are 14 residues in the CDR3. The V and J ends lost 5 bases and 7 bases respectively, with 17 bases between them. Germline lookup yields CDR1 SGHAT and CDR2 FQNNGV.

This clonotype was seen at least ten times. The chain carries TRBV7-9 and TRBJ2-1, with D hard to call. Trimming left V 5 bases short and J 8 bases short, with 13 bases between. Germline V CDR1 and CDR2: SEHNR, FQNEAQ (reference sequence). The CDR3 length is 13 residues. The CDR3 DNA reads TGTGCCAGCAGCCCAGGTATTGGGCATGAGCAGTTCTTC. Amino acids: CASSPGIGHEQFF.

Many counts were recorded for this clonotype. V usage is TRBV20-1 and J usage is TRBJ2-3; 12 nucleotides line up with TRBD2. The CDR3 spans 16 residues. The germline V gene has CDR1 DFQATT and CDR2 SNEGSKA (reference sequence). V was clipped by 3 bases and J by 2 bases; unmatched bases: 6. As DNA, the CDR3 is TGCAGTGCTAGTTCTAGCGGGGGGGCAATCACAGATACGCAGTATTTT. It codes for CSASSSGGAITDTQYF.

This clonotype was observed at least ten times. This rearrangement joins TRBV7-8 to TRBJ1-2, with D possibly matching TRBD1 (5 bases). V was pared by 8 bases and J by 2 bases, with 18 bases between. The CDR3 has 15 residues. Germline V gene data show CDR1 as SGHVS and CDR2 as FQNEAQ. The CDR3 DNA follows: TGTGCCAGCTATACGGCGGGGGTTGGGAACTATGGCTACACCTTC. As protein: CASYTAGVGNYGYTF.

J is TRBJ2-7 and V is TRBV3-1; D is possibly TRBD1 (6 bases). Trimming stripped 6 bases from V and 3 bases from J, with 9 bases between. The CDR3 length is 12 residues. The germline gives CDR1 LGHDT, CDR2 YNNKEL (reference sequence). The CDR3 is CASRSQGYEQYF. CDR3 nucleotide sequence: TGTGCCAGCAGGTCACAGGGCTACGAGCAGTACTTC.

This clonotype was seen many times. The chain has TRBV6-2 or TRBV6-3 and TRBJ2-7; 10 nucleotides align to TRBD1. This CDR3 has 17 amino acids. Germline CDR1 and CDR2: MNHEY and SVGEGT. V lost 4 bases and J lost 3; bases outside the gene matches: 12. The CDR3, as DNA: TGTGCCAGCAGTTCCGTTGATGGGACAGGGGCCTACTACGAGCAGTACTTC. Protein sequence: CASSSVDGTGAYYEQYF.

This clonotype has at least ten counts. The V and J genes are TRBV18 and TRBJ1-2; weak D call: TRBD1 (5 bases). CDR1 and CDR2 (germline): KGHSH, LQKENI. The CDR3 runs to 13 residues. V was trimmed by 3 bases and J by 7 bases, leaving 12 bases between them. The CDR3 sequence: CASSPGLIGGYTF. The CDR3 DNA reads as TGTGCCAGCTCACCGGGGCTGATTGGTGGCTACACCTTC.

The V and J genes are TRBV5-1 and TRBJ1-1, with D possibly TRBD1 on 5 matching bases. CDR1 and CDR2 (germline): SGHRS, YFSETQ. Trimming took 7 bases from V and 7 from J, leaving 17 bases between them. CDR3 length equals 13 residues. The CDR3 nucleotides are TGCGCCAGCCATGGGGCCGACCGGGGTGAAGCTTTCTTT. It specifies CASHGADRGEAFF.

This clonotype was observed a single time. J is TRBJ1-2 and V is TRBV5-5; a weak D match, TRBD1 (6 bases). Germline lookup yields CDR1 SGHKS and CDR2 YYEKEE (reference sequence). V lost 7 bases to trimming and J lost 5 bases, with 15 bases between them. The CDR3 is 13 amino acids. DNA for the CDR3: TGTGCCAGCTATGAGGACAGCAAGTATGGCTACACCTTC. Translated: CASYEDSKYGYTF.

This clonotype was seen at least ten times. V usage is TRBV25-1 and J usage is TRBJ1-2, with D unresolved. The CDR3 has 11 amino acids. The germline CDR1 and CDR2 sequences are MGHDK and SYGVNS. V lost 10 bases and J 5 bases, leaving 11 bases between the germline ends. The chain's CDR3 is CATWGTYGYTF. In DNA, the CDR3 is TGTGCCACCTGGGGAACGTATGGCTACACCTTC.

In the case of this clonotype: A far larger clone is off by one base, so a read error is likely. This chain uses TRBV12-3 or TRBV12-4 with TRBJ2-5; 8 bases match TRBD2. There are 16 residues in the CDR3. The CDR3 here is CASSFAPGTRREAQYF. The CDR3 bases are TGTGCCAGCAGTTTCGCCCCCGGGACTAGGCGAGAGGCCCAGTACTTC.

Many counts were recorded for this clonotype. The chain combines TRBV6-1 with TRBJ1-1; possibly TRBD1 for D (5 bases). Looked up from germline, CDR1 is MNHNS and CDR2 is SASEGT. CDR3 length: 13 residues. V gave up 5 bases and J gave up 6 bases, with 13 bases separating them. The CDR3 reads CASSRQLLAEAFF. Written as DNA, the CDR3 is TGTGCCAGCAGTCGACAGCTCCTCGCTGAAGCTTTCTTT.